The TCR beta chain described here comes from a study of blood T cell repertoires in COVID-19. Across the whole study: There were acute and convalescent COVID-19 samples, and they came from the United States, Italy and Spain. The analysed material was cDNA or gDNA that came from T cells, B-cell-depleted T cells, or PBMCs.

The V and J ends lost 3 bases and 3 bases, in that order; junction bases with no gene match: 5. CDR3 length equals 14 residues. CDR1 is LNHDA and CDR2 is SQIVND in the germline V gene (reference sequence). This clone was observed a single time. The Seattle patients, enrolled during active infection, were followed longitudinally. Original data processing: For nucleated cells, counts were estimated from reference gene primer amplification. Assay used: immunoSEQ multiplex PCR; TCRdb lists only in-frame clones, some missing. The V and J calls and clone size were taken over from that table, and D and trimming were inferred from the DNA. The sample includes around 130,000 clones, roughly 90% seen only once; the top ten take approximately 5%.

This TCR came from a man between 60 and 75 years old with COVID-19, enrolled during active disease. The sequencing sample was made of peripheral blood. V is TRBV19 and J is TRBJ2-7; 7 nucleotides line up with TRBD1. As DNA, the CDR3 is TGTGCCAGTAGTATGAGTCGACAGGGCTACGAGCAGTACTTC. Translating gives CASSMSRQGYEQYF.